These T cell receptor beta chains were read from a single sample in a study of T cell responses to AZD1222 COVID-19 vaccine. Produced via immunoSEQ multiplex PCR; TCRdb's table is partial and in-frame only. The sample has tens of thousands of clones, over 75% seen once. The sequences come from peripheral blood, collected on day 0 of AZD1222 vaccination. The receptors here all came from an adult in good health. Both conserved end residues are part of each CDR3. Each record gives: V gene, CDR3 length, J gene, D gene, clone size, CDR3 protein, CDR3 DNA. A D gene is named only where the DNA matches it firmly. For some rows the clone size is stated as once, few or many, or as a class when expanded; others skip it.

TRBV5-1	12	TRBJ1-2	NA	NA	CASSLDRVGYTF	TGCGCCAGCAGCTTGGACAGGGTTGGCTACACCTTC
TRBV9	18	TRBJ2-2	TRBD2	NA	CASSVMPSGGAGTGELFF	TGTGCCAGCAGCGTAATGCCTAGCGGGGGGGCCGGAACCGGGGAGCTGTTTTTT
TRBV10-1	14	TRBJ2-1	NA	NA	CASSEGSSYNEQFF	TGCGCCAGCAGCGAGGGGAGCTCCTACAATGAGCAGTTCTTC
TRBV20-1	14	TRBJ2-3	TRBD1	once	CSASLGQSTDTQYF	TGCAGTGCTAGTCTGGGACAGAGCACAGATACGCAGTATTTT
TRBV6-1	15	TRBJ2-3	NA	NA	CASSETGTITDTQYF	TGTGCCAGCAGTGAGACCGGGACGATCACAGATACGCAGTATTTT
TRBV7-2	14	TRBJ2-1	TRBD2	NA	CASSLGTSGGGTFF	TGTGCCAGCAGCTTAGGGACTAGCGGGGGGGGTACGTTCTTC
TRBV6-5	11	TRBJ1-1	NA	NA	CASGWNTEAFF	TGTGCCAGTGGTTGGAACACTGAAGCTTTCTTT
TRBV7-9	15	TRBJ1-5	NA	NA	CASSRDLNSNQPQHF	TGTGCCAGCAGCCGGGACCTAAATAGCAATCAGCCCCAGCATTTT
TRBV13	12	TRBJ2-2	NA	NA	CASLTNTGELFF	TGTGCCAGCTTGACGAACACCGGGGAGCTGTTTTTT
TRBV3-1/TRBV3-2	15	TRBJ1-5	NA	NA	CASSQAAGGVQPQHF	TGTGCCAGCAGCCAGGCCGCGGGGGGGGTTCAGCCCCAGCATTTT
TRBV28	15	TRBJ1-5	NA	NA	CASQLGRGVDQPQHF	TGTGCCAGCCAACTTGGTCGGGGGGTCGATCAGCCCCAGCATTTT
TRBV18	16	TRBJ2-7	NA	once	CASSPPSSQVSGEQYF	TGTGCCAGCTCACCACCTTCCAGTCAGGTATCTGGCGAGCAGTACTTC
TRBV27	15	TRBJ2-7	TRBD1	NA	CASSSGTGGDYEQYF	TGTGCCAGCAGTTCCGGGACAGGGGGCGATTACGAGCAGTACTTC
TRBV24-1	17	TRBJ2-5	NA	NA	CATSEIKGRGFQETQYF	TGTGCCACCAGTGAGATCAAGGGTAGGGGGTTCCAAGAGACCCAGTACTTC